These T cell receptor beta chains were read from a single sample in a study of PD-1 blockade in mismatch repair-deficient tumors. Assay used: immunoSEQ multiplex PCR; TCRdb lists only in-frame clones, some missing. The sample lists roughly 70,000 clones; around four fifths were seen once. Sample: peripheral blood, taken 2 weeks after starting pembrolizumab. Receptor source: an adult with mismatch repair-deficient cancer. Each CDR3 is given with its conserved first and last residue. D genes are given only for firm matches. The size entry is marked missing in some rows and otherwise reads once, few, many or a size class.

clone size	V gene	J gene	D gene	CDR3 protein	CDR3 DNA
NA	TRBV30	TRBJ2-5	TRBD2	CAWSVHRSGTFQETQYF	TGTGCCTGGAGTGTACACAGGAGCGGGACCTTCCAAGAGACCCAGTACTTC
NA	TRBV28	TRBJ1-5	NA	CASSTGWHQPQHF	TGTGCCAGCAGCACAGGGTGGCATCAGCCCCAGCATTTT
NA	TRBV9	TRBJ2-1	NA	CASNGAYNEQFF	TGTGCCAGCAATGGGGCATACAATGAGCAGTTCTTC
NA	TRBV2	TRBJ2-2	NA	CASRDSTTGELFF	TGTGCCAGCAGGGATTCAACCACCGGGGAGCTGTTTTTT
NA	TRBV7-8	TRBJ2-1	NA	CASSPRLRGENEQFF	TGTGCCAGCAGCCCACGACTGAGGGGAGAGAATGAGCAGTTCTTC
NA	TRBV29-1	TRBJ2-1	NA	CSVGQTNEQFF	TGCAGCGTAGGACAGACCAATGAGCAGTTCTTC
NA	TRBV5-8	TRBJ1-1	NA	CASSFNPRGTEAFF	TGTGCCAGCAGCTTTAACCCCCGAGGCACTGAAGCTTTCTTT
NA	TRBV10-3	TRBJ2-1	TRBD2	CAIKGTSGLSSYNEQFF	TGTGCCATCAAAGGGACTAGCGGGTTGAGCTCCTACAATGAGCAGTTCTTC
NA	TRBV27	TRBJ1-5	NA	CASQAGASRPQHF	TGTGCCAGCCAGGCGGGGGCCTCCAGGCCCCAGCATTTT
NA	TRBV6-1	TRBJ1-1	TRBD1	CASRDRGEAFF	TGTGCCAGCAGGGACAGGGGGGAAGCTTTCTTT
few	TRBV2	TRBJ1-1	NA	CASRVRGNTEAFF	TGTGCCAGCAGAGTCAGGGGGAACACTGAAGCTTTCTTT
few	TRBV10-3	TRBJ1-3	NA	CAISESGGDTTIYF	TGTGCCATCAGTGAGTCAGGAGGGGACACCACCATATATTTT
NA	TRBV5-4	TRBJ2-7	TRBD2	CASSLLSSGAFSYEQYF	TGTGCCAGCAGCTTGCTTTCTAGCGGGGCTTTCTCCTACGAGCAGTACTTC
NA	TRBV6-1	TRBJ1-5	NA	CASSESQPQHF	TGTGCCAGCAGTGAAAGTCAGCCCCAGCATTTT
NA	TRBV10-3	TRBJ2-3	TRBD2	CAIAPAGTSGSDTQYF	TGTGCCATCGCCCCGGCCGGGACTAGCGGGAGTGATACGCAGTATTTT
NA	TRBV30	TRBJ1-4	NA	CAWSNNKNEKLFF	TGTGCCTGGAGTAATAACAAGAATGAAAAACTGTTTTTT
NA	TRBV6-5	TRBJ2-1	TRBD2	CASSYLAGEQFF	TGTGCCAGCAGTTACTTAGCGGGGGAGCAGTTCTTC
NA	TRBV15	TRBJ1-4	NA	CATSRDTGFNEKLFF	TGTGCCACCAGCAGAGATACCGGGTTTAATGAAAAACTGTTTTTT
once	TRBV27	TRBJ1-1	NA	CASSFRAMNTEAFF	TGTGCCAGCAGTTTCAGGGCAATGAACACTGAAGCTTTCTTT
NA	TRBV9	TRBJ1-1	TRBD1	CASSRTGLRTEAFF	TGTGCCAGCAGCCGGACAGGGCTGCGCACTGAAGCTTTCTTT
few	TRBV14	TRBJ1-3	NA	CASSQDRRGTNTIYF	TGTGCCAGCAGCCAAGATCGTCGCGGTACAAACACCATATATTTT
NA	TRBV7-2	TRBJ1-1	NA	CASSLTEWNTEAFF	TGTGCCAGCAGCCTGACCGAGTGGAACACTGAAGCTTTCTTT
NA	TRBV25-1	TRBJ2-7	NA	CASSEAETVSYEQYF	TGTGCCAGCAGTGAAGCGGAGACAGTCTCCTACGAGCAGTACTTC
NA	TRBV9	TRBJ2-3	TRBD1	CASSEGDRASDTQYF	TGTGCCAGCAGCGAGGGGGACAGGGCATCAGATACGCAGTATTTT
NA	TRBV4-2	TRBJ1-4	TRBD1	CASSENRGSEKLFF	TGTGCCAGCAGCGAAAACAGGGGCTCCGAAAAACTGTTTTTT
NA	TRBV7-6	TRBJ2-5	NA	CASSLRESQETQYF	TGTGCCAGCAGCCTCCGGGAGAGCCAAGAGACCCAGTACTTC
NA	TRBV29-1	TRBJ2-3	TRBD2	CSVVAGVVSDTQYF	TGCAGCGTTGTAGCGGGAGTTGTTTCAGATACGCAGTATTTT
NA	TRBV6-5	TRBJ2-3	TRBD1	CASRDRATDTQYF	TGTGCCAGCAGGGACAGGGCGACAGATACGCAGTATTTT
NA	TRBV7-9	TRBJ2-5	TRBD1	CASRDNRGGRETQYF	TGTGCCAGCAGAGATAACAGGGGTGGTAGAGAGACCCAGTACTTC